Presented here are 12 T cell receptor beta chains from one specimen sequenced in a study of blood T cells in healthy people across ages. A second about 7 to 12 cycle PCR used barcoded and J-beta primers. Using its own MiXCR run on the 5' RACE reads, TCRdb lists one record per CDR3 protein. This table has 750,000 to 950,000 distinct CDR3 sequences, roughly 25% appearing once. The same sample was also studied in work on T cells of mothers and their children.

Input material: blood. The receptors come from a boy between 5 and 17 years old in good health.

For the CDR3, the DNA is TGTGCCAGCAGCCCCCGGGACAGGGGGCCAGAGCAACCCCAGCATTTT. The encoded protein is CASSPRDRGPEQPQHF. The J gene is TRBJ1-5, the V gene TRBV6-2 or TRBV6-3; 12 bases match TRBD1. In germline, CDR1 is MNHEY, CDR2 SVGEGT. The CDR3 spans 16 residues. The ends lost 6 bases at V and 10 bases at J; junction bases unmatched: 13.

This clonotype was counted only a few times. The V call is TRBV7-9, the J call TRBJ2-7, with TRBD1 as a possible D gene (6 bases). Per the germline V gene, CDR1 is SEHNR and CDR2 is FQNEAQ (reference sequence). CDR3 size: 17 residues. V lost 4 bases and J 0 bases, leaving 19 bases between the germline ends. The CDR3 DNA reads as TGTGCCAGCAGCTCTCCTCGGGGCAGGGGAAGCTCCTACGAGCAGTACTTC. Encoded protein: CASSSPRGRGSSYEQYF.

This clonotype was recorded once. V is TRBV20-1 and J is TRBJ1-1; 9 nucleotides align to TRBD1. The CDR3 runs to 14 residues. J was trimmed by 3 bases and V by 4 bases; bases with no gene match: 6. Germline V gives CDR1 DFQATT, CDR2 SNEGSKA (reference sequence). The CDR3 loop is CSATNRGRDTEAFF. DNA for the CDR3: TGCAGTGCTACTAACAGGGGGCGAGACACTGAAGCTTTCTTT.

This clonotype was recorded a few times. The chain joins TRBV6-2 or TRBV6-3 to TRBJ2-5; 10 bases fit TRBD1. The V gene end was trimmed by 2 bases and the J gene end by 5 bases; junction bases not matched to a gene: 5. CDR3 length: 15 amino acids. Germline V CDR1 and CDR2: MNHEY, SVGEGT. The CDR3 nucleotides are TGTGCCAGCAGTTACCACCGGGACAGGGGTGAGACCCAGTACTTC. It translates to CASSYHRDRGETQYF.

This clonotype was picked up a small number of times. The rearrangement uses TRBV6-5 and TRBJ2-5; 8 nucleotides agree with TRBD2. CDR3 length equals 13 residues. Per the germline V gene, CDR1 is MNHEY and CDR2 is SVGAGI. CDR3 loop: CASHRGGRETQYF. In DNA form, the CDR3 reads TGTGCTAGCCACCGGGGGGGCAGGGAGACCCAGTACTTC.

This clonotype was seen only a few times. The gene calls are TRBV7-2 and TRBJ1-2; 8 nucleotides align to TRBD1. The CDR3 runs to 15 residues. Trimming removed 2 bases from V and 4 bases from J; junction bases left unmatched: 6. From germline, CDR1 is SGHTA and CDR2 FQGNSA. The CDR3 here is CASSLSQGAGYGYTF. The DNA of the CDR3 is TGTGCCAGCAGCTTATCGCAGGGGGCGGGCTATGGCTACACCTTC. The full variable domain, completed using reference TRBV7-2 and TRBJ1-2, is GAGVSQSPSNKVTEKGKDVELRCDPISGHTALYWYRQSLGQGLEFLIYFQGNSAPDKSGLPSDRFSAERTGGSVSTLTIQRTQQEDSAVYLCASSLSQGAGYGYTFGSGTRLTVV.

The rearrangement uses TRBV11-2 and TRBJ2-1; D tentatively fits TRBD1 or TRBD2 (5 bases each). This CDR3 spans 17 amino acids. Per the germline V gene, CDR1 is SGHAT and CDR2 is FQNNGV. The V end was cut by 2 bases, the J end by 6 bases, with 20 bases between. CDR3 sequence: CASSLLFMGTNSNEQFF. The CDR3 DNA sequence: TGTGCCAGCAGCTTACTCTTTATGGGGACCAACAGCAATGAGCAGTTCTTC. The entire variable domain, with the rest obtained from reference TRBV11-2 and TRBJ2-1, is as follows: EAGVAQSPRYKIIEKRQSVAFWCNPISGHATLYWYQQILGQGPKLLIQFQNNGVVDDSQLPKDRFSAERLKGVDSTLKIQPAKLEDSAVYLCASSLLFMGTNSNEQFFGPGTRLTVL.

This clonotype was detected a few times. The rearrangement joins TRBV20-1 to TRBJ2-1; D is unresolved. V lost 3 bases and J lost 3, with 18 bases in between. Germline loops: CDR1 DFQATT, CDR2 SNEGSKA (reference sequence). The CDR3 sequence is 16 residues long. CDR3 bases: TGCAGTGCTAGCTTTCCGCAGGATATCCTCTACAATGAGCAGTTCTTC. Protein: CSASFPQDILYNEQFF.

This clonotype was picked up a small number of times. CDR3 amino acids: CAIILGILKTQYF. The CDR3 DNA is TGTGCCATTATCTTAGGGATCCTCAAGACCCAGTACTTC. J is TRBJ2-5 and V is TRBV7-9; no clear D gene. The CDR3 spans 13 residues. V lost 10 bases and J lost 6, with 18 bases in between. CDR1 SEHNR and CDR2 FQNEAQ come from the germline V gene (reference sequence).

This clonotype showed up just a few times. The chain is built from TRBV27 and TRBJ2-1, with unresolved D. V was trimmed by 3 bases and J by 6 bases, leaving 15 bases between them. Germline assignment: CDR1 MNHEY and CDR2 SMNVEV (reference sequence). CDR3 size: 15 residues. CDR3 sequence (DNA): TGTGCCAGCAGTTTTGGCCTTTACGGCCCCAATGAGCAGTTCTTC. This codes for CASSFGLYGPNEQFF.

The rearrangement joins TRBV18 to TRBJ2-3; 7 nucleotides align to TRBD1. The ends lost 6 bases at V and 6 bases at J; junction bases unmatched: 6. The CDR3 is 13 residues long. Germline V gene data show CDR1 as KGHSH and CDR2 as LQKENI. CDR3 DNA: TGTGCCAGCTCTTCACAACAGGGGGATACGCAGTATTTT. Translated: CASSSQQGDTQYF.

This clonotype was counted a few times. The V and J genes are TRBV5-1 and TRBJ1-1; 9 bases match TRBD1. CDR3 size: 13 residues. Germline V gene data show CDR1 as SGHRS and CDR2 as YFSETQ. V trimming: 4 bases; J trimming: 9 bases; junction bases outside the gene matches: 7. CDR3 coding DNA: TGCGCCAGCAGCCCTGACAGGGGGTCGCAAGCTTTCTTT. Protein sequence: CASSPDRGSQAFF.